The present T cell receptor beta chain was sequenced within a study of blood T cell repertoires in COVID-19. About the research overall: Samples taken during acute and convalescent COVID-19 were collected in the United States, Italy and Spain.

CDR3 length: 17 residues. Germline V gene data show CDR1 as SGHDT and CDR2 as YYEEEE. Trimming cost V 3 bases and J 5 bases, with 23 bases left between them. This clone was detected once. The assay was immunoSEQ multiplex PCR, and TCRdb's table has in-frame clones only and misses some. The sample contains about 72,000 clones, 82% of which appear only once. Material: peripheral blood. This receptor was obtained from a human donor in a cohort sampled during active COVID-19. The chain is built from TRBV5-6 and TRBJ1-2; D may be TRBD1 (6 bases). CDR3 sequence reads: CASSWGIGAGERYGYTF. In DNA form, the CDR3 reads TGTGCCAGCAGCTGGGGGATAGGGGCAGGGGAGCGGTATGGCTACACCTTC.